Listed below are T cell receptor beta chains from one sample, sequenced in a study of control samples from healthy donors and cancer patients. Profiled with immunoSEQ multiplex PCR; TCRdb holds only in-frame clones, not every one. The profile shows 78,000 or so clones, about 88% of them singletons. Sequenced: blood. These receptors all stem from a woman aged 45-60 years in good health. Both conserved end residues are part of each CDR3. D genes are given only for firm matches. Clone size, where shown, is once, few, many, or a class for clones that have expanded.

d_gene: -; v_gene: TRBV5-1; abundance: -; j_gene: TRBJ2-5; CDR3aa: CASRTGDSSIQETQYF; CDR3nt: TGCGCCAGCAGAACAGGGGACTCTTCGATACAAGAGACCCAGTACTTC
d_gene: -; v_gene: TRBV7-2; abundance: few; j_gene: TRBJ1-5; CDR3aa: CASSLWGDSNQPQHF; CDR3nt: TGTGCCAGCAGCTTATGGGGAGATAGCAATCAGCCCCAGCATTTT
d_gene: -; v_gene: TRBV5-1; abundance: -; j_gene: TRBJ1-1; CDR3aa: CASSLVNRNTEAFF; CDR3nt: TGCGCCAGCAGCTTGGTTAACCGGAACACTGAAGCTTTCTTT
d_gene: -; v_gene: TRBV2; abundance: -; j_gene: TRBJ1-3; CDR3aa: CASTPLGTGNTIYF; CDR3nt: TGTGCCAGCACGCCCCTGGGGACTGGAAACACCATATATTTT
d_gene: -; v_gene: TRBV4-2; abundance: -; j_gene: TRBJ1-4; CDR3aa: CASSQGDDINEKLFF; CDR3nt: TGTGCCAGCAGCCAAGGTGACGACATTAATGAAAAACTGTTTTTT
d_gene: TRBD2; v_gene: TRBV20-1; abundance: -; j_gene: TRBJ2-1; CDR3aa: CSGAGVLEQFF; CDR3nt: TGCAGTGGGGCGGGAGTCCTTGAGCAGTTCTTC
d_gene: -; v_gene: TRBV3-1/TRBV3-2; abundance: -; j_gene: TRBJ2-2; CDR3aa: CASSQEHGGYTGELFF; CDR3nt: TGTGCCAGCAGCCAAGAACATGGGGGGTACACCGGGGAGCTGTTTTTT
d_gene: -; v_gene: TRBV19; abundance: -; j_gene: TRBJ2-3; CDR3aa: CASRPSEADTQYF; CDR3nt: TGTGCCAGTCGGCCTAGCGAAGCAGATACGCAGTATTTT
d_gene: -; v_gene: TRBV6-1; abundance: -; j_gene: TRBJ2-1; CDR3aa: CASSELTGTNSYNEQFF; CDR3nt: TGTGCCAGCAGTGAACTTACCGGGACGAACTCCTACAATGAGCAGTTCTTC
d_gene: TRBD2; v_gene: TRBV7-8; abundance: -; j_gene: TRBJ2-1; CDR3aa: CASSRGLANYNEQFF; CDR3nt: TGTGCCAGCAGCCGTGGACTAGCGAACTACAATGAGCAGTTCTTC
d_gene: -; v_gene: TRBV2; abundance: few; j_gene: TRBJ2-5; CDR3aa: CASSEGWNQETQYF; CDR3nt: TGTGCCAGCAGTGAAGGTTGGAACCAAGAGACCCAGTACTTC
d_gene: -; v_gene: TRBV27; abundance: -; j_gene: TRBJ2-1; CDR3aa: CASRPKYNEQFF; CDR3nt: TGTGCCAGCAGACCCAAATACAATGAGCAGTTCTTC
d_gene: TRBD1; v_gene: TRBV28; abundance: -; j_gene: TRBJ2-3; CDR3aa: CASRPGQGPDTQYF; CDR3nt: TGTGCCAGCAGACCGGGACAGGGTCCAGATACGCAGTATTTT
d_gene: -; v_gene: TRBV9; abundance: -; j_gene: TRBJ1-5; CDR3aa: CASSVQGGVEPQHF; CDR3nt: TGTGCCAGCAGCGTACAGGGAGGGGTTGAGCCCCAGCATTTT
d_gene: -; v_gene: TRBV9; abundance: -; j_gene: TRBJ2-1; CDR3aa: CASSVLASTSYNEQFF; CDR3nt: TGTGCCAGCAGCGTATTGGCCTCAACCTCCTACAATGAGCAGTTCTTC
d_gene: -; v_gene: TRBV15; abundance: -; j_gene: TRBJ1-2; CDR3aa: CATSRAGGVDGYTF; CDR3nt: TGTGCCACCAGCAGAGCGGGGGGGGTGGATGGCTACACCTTC
d_gene: -; v_gene: TRBV2; abundance: -; j_gene: TRBJ1-5; CDR3aa: CASGLNSNQPQHF; CDR3nt: TGTGCCAGCGGTCTAAATAGCAATCAGCCCCAGCATTTT
d_gene: -; v_gene: TRBV25-1; abundance: -; j_gene: TRBJ2-1; CDR3aa: CASSELRRGGSYNEQFF; CDR3nt: TGTGCCAGCAGTGAACTTCGGAGGGGCGGCTCCTACAATGAGCAGTTCTTC
d_gene: -; v_gene: TRBV7-8; abundance: -; j_gene: TRBJ1-4; CDR3aa: CASSRGLGTNEKLFF; CDR3nt: TGTGCCAGCAGCCGAGGGCTGGGGACTAATGAAAAACTGTTTTTT
d_gene: -; v_gene: TRBV2; abundance: -; j_gene: TRBJ1-3; CDR3aa: CASVWEGPGNTIYF; CDR3nt: TGTGCCAGCGTCTGGGAGGGGCCTGGAAACACCATATATTTT
d_gene: -; v_gene: TRBV19; abundance: -; j_gene: TRBJ1-5; CDR3aa: CASRGGPSNQPQHF; CDR3nt: TGTGCCAGTAGGGGGGGGCCTTCCAATCAGCCCCAGCATTTT
d_gene: TRBD1; v_gene: TRBV3-1/TRBV3-2; abundance: -; j_gene: TRBJ1-1; CDR3aa: CASSQETGLYTEAFF; CDR3nt: TGTGCCAGCAGCCAAGAGACAGGGTTGTACACTGAAGCTTTCTTT
d_gene: TRBD1; v_gene: TRBV7-7; abundance: -; j_gene: TRBJ2-5; CDR3aa: CASSRDRGAETQYF; CDR3nt: TGTGCTAGCAGCCGAGACAGGGGAGCCGAGACCCAGTACTTC
d_gene: -; v_gene: TRBV3-1/TRBV3-2; abundance: -; j_gene: TRBJ1-3; CDR3aa: CASSPSRASPRGTIYF; CDR3nt: TGTGCCAGCAGCCCCTCGAGGGCCAGCCCACGGGGCACCATATATTTT
d_gene: -; v_gene: TRBV29-1; abundance: -; j_gene: TRBJ2-3; CDR3aa: CSVEGYRARGTDTQYF; CDR3nt: TGCAGCGTTGAAGGATACAGGGCCCGGGGGACAGATACGCAGTATTTT
d_gene: -; v_gene: TRBV27; abundance: -; j_gene: TRBJ2-5; CDR3aa: CASGSRSGQETQYF; CDR3nt: TGTGCCAGCGGTTCACGGAGCGGCCAAGAGACCCAGTACTTC
d_gene: TRBD1; v_gene: TRBV28; abundance: -; j_gene: TRBJ1-5; CDR3aa: CASSQGGVGRLYSNQPQHF; CDR3nt: TGTGCCAGCAGTCAGGGGGGGGTGGGGCGGCTTTATAGCAATCAGCCCCAGCATTTT
d_gene: -; v_gene: TRBV3-1/TRBV3-2; abundance: -; j_gene: TRBJ2-1; CDR3aa: CASSQPEDNEQFF; CDR3nt: TGTGCCAGCAGCCAGCCGGAGGACAATGAGCAGTTCTTC
d_gene: -; v_gene: TRBV28; abundance: -; j_gene: TRBJ1-5; CDR3aa: CASSFRRQHNQPQHF; CDR3nt: TGTGCCAGCAGTTTCCGGCGACAGCACAATCAGCCCCAGCATTTT
d_gene: -; v_gene: TRBV7-9; abundance: -; j_gene: TRBJ2-7; CDR3aa: CASSLIGGYEQYF; CDR3nt: TGTGCCAGCAGCTTAATCGGCGGGTACGAGCAGTACTTC
d_gene: -; v_gene: TRBV15; abundance: -; j_gene: TRBJ2-2; CDR3aa: CATSRDRRLHTGELFF; CDR3nt: TGTGCCACCAGCAGAGATCGCCGGCTGCACACCGGGGAGCTGTTTTTT
d_gene: -; v_gene: TRBV2; abundance: -; j_gene: TRBJ2-1; CDR3aa: CASRSWGEQFF; CDR3nt: TGTGCCAGCAGGTCTTGGGGTGAGCAGTTCTTC
d_gene: TRBD1; v_gene: TRBV5-4; abundance: few; j_gene: TRBJ1-2; CDR3aa: CASSQGGDSYGYTF; CDR3nt: TGTGCCAGCAGCCAAGGGGGCGATAGCTATGGCTACACCTTC
d_gene: TRBD2; v_gene: TRBV18; abundance: once; j_gene: TRBJ2-2; CDR3aa: CASVTGTSGNTGELFF; CDR3nt: TGTGCCAGCGTCACCGGGACTAGCGGAAACACCGGGGAGCTGTTTTTT
d_gene: TRBD1; v_gene: TRBV19; abundance: -; j_gene: TRBJ2-1; CDR3aa: CASRNPRTGGYNEQFF; CDR3nt: TGTGCCAGTAGAAATCCCAGGACAGGGGGCTACAATGAGCAGTTCTTC
d_gene: -; v_gene: TRBV29-1; abundance: few; j_gene: TRBJ1-5; CDR3aa: CSVGGSSNQPQHF; CDR3nt: TGCAGCGTTGGTGGTAGCAGCAATCAGCCCCAGCATTTT
d_gene: -; v_gene: TRBV12-5; abundance: -; j_gene: TRBJ2-1; CDR3aa: CASDRPGSNTIDEQFF; CDR3nt: TGTGCTAGTGATCGACCCGGGAGCAACACTATCGATGAGCAGTTCTTC